This T cell receptor beta chain comes out of a study of identical twins. Trimming took 2 bases from V and 3 from J, leaving 9 bases between them. There are 14 residues in the CDR3. Germline V gene lookup returns CDR1 ENHRY and CDR2 SYGVKD. General study results and limits: Conclusions relied on cross-sectional statistical analysis, not following the same donors. Insertion counts were lower in abundant cord blood beta clonotypes, a trend that memory repertoires did not show.

For this clonotype: What it recognizes is unknown.

TCRdb ran MiXCR on the 5' RACE reads and lists one entry per CDR3 protein. Of 250,000 or so distinct CDR3 sequences listed, around 7.6% are singletons. Separately, the same data were catalogued under a study of yellow fever vaccine responses in identical twins.

The sample comprised CD8+ T cells sorted from blood. The sequence came from a woman aged 18 to 35 in good health. The rearrangement links TRBV10-3 to TRBJ2-3; D is unclear. The CDR3 protein is CAISETGSTDTQYF. In DNA form, the CDR3 reads TGTGCCATCAGTGAGACCGGGTCTACAGATACGCAGTATTTT.